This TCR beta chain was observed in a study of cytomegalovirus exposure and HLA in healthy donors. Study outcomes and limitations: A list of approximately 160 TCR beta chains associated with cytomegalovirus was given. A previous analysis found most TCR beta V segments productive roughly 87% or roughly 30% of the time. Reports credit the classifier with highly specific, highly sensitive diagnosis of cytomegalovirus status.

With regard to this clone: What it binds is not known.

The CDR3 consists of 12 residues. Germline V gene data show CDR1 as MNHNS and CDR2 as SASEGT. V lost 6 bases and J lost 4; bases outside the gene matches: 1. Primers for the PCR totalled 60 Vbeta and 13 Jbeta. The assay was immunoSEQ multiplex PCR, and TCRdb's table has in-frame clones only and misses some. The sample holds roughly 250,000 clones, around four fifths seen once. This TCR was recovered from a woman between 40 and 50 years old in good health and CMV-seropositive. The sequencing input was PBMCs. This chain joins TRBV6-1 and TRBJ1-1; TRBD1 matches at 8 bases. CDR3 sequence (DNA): TGTGCCAGCAGAACAGGGGGCACTGAAGCTTTCTTT. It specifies CASRTGGTEAFF.